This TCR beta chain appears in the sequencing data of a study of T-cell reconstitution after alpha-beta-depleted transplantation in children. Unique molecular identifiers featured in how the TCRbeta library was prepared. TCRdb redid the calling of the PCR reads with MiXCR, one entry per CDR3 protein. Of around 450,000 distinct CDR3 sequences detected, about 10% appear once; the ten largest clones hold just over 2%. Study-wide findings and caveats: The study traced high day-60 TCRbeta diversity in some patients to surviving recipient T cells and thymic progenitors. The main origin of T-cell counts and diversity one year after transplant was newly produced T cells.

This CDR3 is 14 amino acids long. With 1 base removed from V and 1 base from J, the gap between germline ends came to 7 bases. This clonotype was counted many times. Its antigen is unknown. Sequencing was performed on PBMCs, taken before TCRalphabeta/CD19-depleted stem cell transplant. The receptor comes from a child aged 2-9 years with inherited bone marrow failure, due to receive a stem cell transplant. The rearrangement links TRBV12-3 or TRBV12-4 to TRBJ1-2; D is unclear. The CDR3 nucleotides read TGTGCCAGCAGTTTAGGGACGGATAACTATGGCTACACCTTC. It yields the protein CASSLGTDNYGYTF.